The T cell receptor beta chain described here comes from a study of a mutant IDH1 vaccine in newly diagnosed glioma. Study information: With temozolomide cycles, or 4-6 weeks after radiotherapy alone, vaccination was started. Treated patients, approximately 60% male and roughly 40% female, averaged approximately 40 years of age.

In this sample, this clone turned up a few times. The antigen is undetermined. The repertoire was sequenced with immunoSEQ multiplex PCR; TCRdb's copy has only in-frame clones and lacks some. The sample gives about 38,000 clones, approximately 80% of which show up once; 5.5% is in the top ten. Noted time point: week 5, during vaccination. In every dose of vaccine, 300 ug of mutant IDH1 20-mer peptide was given alongside topical imiquimod. Germline CDR1 SGDLS, CDR2 YYNGEE. The ends lost 0 bases at V and 4 bases at J; junction bases unmatched: 3. This CDR3 has 15 amino acids. The V call is TRBV9, the J call TRBJ2-1; 8 bases align to TRBD2. The input for sequencing was PBMCs, taken from a glioma patient whose treatment included an IDH1 peptide vaccine. The sequence derives from a man aged 35 to 55 with glioma. DNA for the CDR3: TGTGCCAGCAGCGTAGATAGCGGGGTATACAATGAGCAGTTCTTC. This sequence encodes CASSVDSGVYNEQFF.